The 31 T cell receptor beta chains below all came from one sample that was sequenced in a study of T-cell memory formation after mild COVID-19. TCRdb called the 5' RACE reads again in MiXCR, with one record for every CDR3 protein. The sample has a few hundred thousand distinct CDR3 sequences, about 27% seen once. Sequenced sample: PBMCs or a T cell subset sorted from them (not recorded which). Source of these receptors: an adult woman who had mild COVID-19 (a few samples of this study predate the infection). Cell type and time point are not known.

This clonotype showed up just once. V gene TRBV14 combines with J gene TRBJ2-1; TRBD2 matches 11 bases. V shed 1 base and J 2 bases; nucleotides not matched to a gene: 7. From germline, CDR1 is SGHDN and CDR2 FVKESK. The CDR3 loop spans 18 amino acids. The CDR3 nucleotides are TGTGCCAGCAGCCAAGCGATAGCGGGGGGGCCGCCCTACAATGAGCAGTTCTTC. This sequence encodes CASSQAIAGGPPYNEQFF.

The chain couples TRBV15 to TRBJ2-1; TRBD2 is a possible D gene (5 bases). Trimming removed 4 bases from V and 7 bases from J, with 11 bases in between. Germline CDR1 reads LNHNV; CDR2 reads YYDKDF (reference sequence). This CDR3 has 13 amino acids. The CDR3, as DNA: TGTGCCACCAGCACCCGGGAATTAAATGAGCAGTTCTTC. Amino acid sequence: CATSTRELNEQFF.

The chain employs TRBV15 and TRBJ2-3, with D maybe TRBD2 (5 bases). The CDR3 is 15 residues long. Trimming pared 1 base from V and 11 bases from J, leaving 19 bases between. The germline V gene has CDR1 LNHNV and CDR2 YYDKDF (reference sequence). CDR3 region: CATSRAREGPTWQYF. The DNA of the CDR3 is TGTGCCACCAGCAGAGCGCGCGAGGGTCCGACGTGGCAGTATTTT. The full variable domain, rest sourced from reference TRBV15 and TRBJ2-3, is DAMVIQNPRYQVTQFGKPVTLSCSQTLNHNVMYWYQQKSSQAPKLLFHYYDKDFNNEADTPDNFQSRRPNTSFCFLDIRSPGLGDTAMYLCATSRAREGPTWQYFGPGTRLTVL.

This clonotype was detected a few times. This chain links TRBV7-2 with TRBJ2-7; D possibly corresponds to TRBD1 (6 bases). The V end was cut by 5 bases, the J end by 6 bases, with 11 bases between. Germline CDR1 reads SGHTA; CDR2 reads FQGNSA. The CDR3 has 12 residues. CDR3 loop: CASSQGTFEQYF. The CDR3 DNA is TGTGCCAGCAGCCAGGGGACCTTCGAGCAGTACTTC.

This clonotype was picked up a small number of times. V gene TRBV12-3 or TRBV12-4 combines with J gene TRBJ1-1; D possibly corresponds to TRBD1 (6 bases). The CDR3 has 13 residues. V lost 8 bases and J 1 base, leaving 11 bases between the germline ends. CDR3 nucleotides: TGTGCCAGCTCAAACAGGGAGAACACTGAAGCTTTCTTT. This translates into CASSNRENTEAFF.

This clonotype appeared a few times. The chain has TRBV18 and TRBJ2-5, with TRBD2 as a possible D gene (7 bases). Trimming removed 2 bases from V and 7 bases from J, with 11 bases in between. The CDR3 extends over 13 amino acids. Germline values: CDR1 KGHSH, CDR2 LQKENI. CDR3: CASSPAGAGTQYF. DNA of the CDR3: TGTGCCAGCTCACCAGCGGGGGCCGGGACCCAGTACTTC.

The V and J genes are TRBV4-3 and TRBJ2-3; D possibly corresponds to TRBD2 (5 bases). From germline, CDR1 is LGHNA and CDR2 YSLEER. V lost 3 bases and J lost 4, with 14 bases in between. This CDR3 region has 15 residues. CDR3 nucleotide sequence: TGCGCCAGCAGCCAGGGGAGTCAGACTCCAGATACGCAGTATTTT. Amino acids: CASSQGSQTPDTQYF.

CDR3 in amino acids: CSAMGSTGVIGTEAFF. The CDR3 DNA follows: TGCAGCGCAATGGGTTCAACAGGGGTCATAGGCACTGAAGCTTTCTTT. V and J are TRBV29-1 and TRBJ1-1; 7 nucleotides match TRBD1. With V trimmed by 7 bases and J by 4 bases, 18 bases remained unmatched. Germline assignment: CDR1 SQVTM and CDR2 ANQGSEA. This CDR3 comprises 16 residues.

This clonotype was counted a few times. The chain joins TRBV29-1 to TRBJ2-1; 7 positions agree with TRBD2. The CDR3 length is 17 residues. Trimming removed 3 bases from V and 8 bases from J; junction bases left unmatched: 19. Germline V gives CDR1 SQVTM, CDR2 ANQGSEA. The CDR3 DNA reads as TGCAGCGTTGATGCCTTTGTATCCGCGGGAGTTGAGGATGAGCAGTTCTTC. Protein: CSVDAFVSAGVEDEQFF.

This clonotype has more than one count but fewer than ten. V is TRBV7-9 and J is TRBJ2-1, with 7 nucleotides matching TRBD2. The CDR3 runs 16 residues. Looked up from germline, CDR1 is SEHNR and CDR2 is FQNEAQ (reference sequence). V gave up 7 bases and J gave up 3 bases; unmatched junction bases: 12. CDR3 amino acids: CASIKAAGAVYNEQFF. The CDR3 DNA follows: TGTGCCAGCATCAAAGCGGCGGGAGCCGTCTACAATGAGCAGTTCTTC.

This clonotype appeared a few times. The CDR3 sequence: CATSRVTGSAPDVYGYTF. The CDR3 bases are TGTGCCACCAGCAGAGTCACAGGATCCGCCCCTGACGTCTATGGCTACACCTTC. The chain links TRBV15 to TRBJ1-2; TRBD1 is a possible D gene (5 bases). This CDR3 spans 18 amino acids. Germline V lookup: CDR1 LNHNV, CDR2 YYDKDF (reference sequence). V lost 1 base and J 4 bases, leaving 22 bases between the germline ends.

The V gene is TRBV15, the J gene TRBJ2-3, with D possibly TRBD2 on 5 matching bases. The V end lost 2 bases, the J end lost 4 bases, and 16 bases lay between the germline ends. Germline V gene data show CDR1 as LNHNV and CDR2 as YYDKDF (reference sequence). The CDR3 covers 16 residues. The CDR3 nucleotides read TGTGCCACCAGCAGATTTCCTTCGGAGGTGCCAGATACGCAGTATTTT. Translating it yields CATSRFPSEVPDTQYF.

This chain uses TRBV7-6 with TRBJ2-7; 8 bases map to TRBD1. V trimming: 5 bases; J trimming: 4 bases; junction bases outside the gene matches: 7. Germline CDR1 reads SGHVS; CDR2 reads FNYEAQ. This CDR3 contains 14 residues. The CDR3 nucleotides are TGTGCCAGCAGCCTACAGGGGGAGAGGTACGAGCAGTACTTC. Protein: CASSLQGERYEQYF.

This clonotype was seen a few times. The rearrangement links TRBV9 to TRBJ2-2; the D call may be TRBD1 or TRBD2 (5 bases each). CDR3 length equals 14 residues. Trimming removed 0 bases at V and 5 bases at J, with 8 bases between. CDR1 and CDR2 (germline): SGDLS, YYNGEE. The CDR3 coding sequence is TGTGCCAGCAGCGTAGGTTGGGGGACCGGGGAGCTGTTTTTT. Its protein product is CASSVGWGTGELFF. The whole variable domain, remainder taken from reference TRBV9 and TRBJ2-2, is DSGVTQTPKHLITATGQRVTLRCSPRSGDLSVYWYQQSLDQGLQFLIQYYNGEERAKGNILERFSAQQFPDLHSELNLSSLELGDSALYFCASSVGWGTGELFFGEGSRLTVL.

This clonotype appeared many times. This rearrangement joins TRBV12-3 or TRBV12-4 to TRBJ1-4; D is ambiguous. Trimming stripped 5 bases from V and 4 bases from J, with 11 bases between. The CDR3 has 14 residues. The CDR3 loop is CASSETGFNEKLFF. In DNA, the CDR3 is TGTGCCAGCAGTGAAACGGGGTTTAATGAAAAACTGTTTTTT.

The chain uses TRBV6-5 and TRBJ2-7; TRBD2 matches 9 bases. Germline values: CDR1 MNHEY, CDR2 SVGAGI. The CDR3 covers 17 residues. Trimming took 5 bases from V and 1 from J; bases not matched to a gene: 12. DNA of the CDR3: TGTGCCAGCAGTCATAGCGGGAGCACGCTCCTATCCTACGAGCAGTACTTC. Translation: CASSHSGSTLLSYEQYF.

This clonotype occurred a few times. The chain couples TRBV7-2 to TRBJ2-7; D ambiguous. In germline, CDR1 is SGHTA, CDR2 FQGNSA. Trimming left V 1 base short and J 3 bases short, with 4 bases between. This CDR3 is 12 amino acids long. CDR3 amino acids: CASSLDNYEQYF. The CDR3 DNA reads as TGTGCCAGCAGCTTAGATAACTACGAGCAGTACTTC.

The chain joins TRBV2 to TRBJ2-2; D possibly corresponds to TRBD2 (5 bases). Per the germline V gene, CDR1 is SNHLY and CDR2 is FYNNEI. The germline V and J ends were trimmed by 4 bases and 5 bases, with 11 bases remaining between them. This CDR3 is built from 14 residues. CDR3 sequence: CASSVVEGTGELFF. Here the CDR3 DNA reads TGTGCCAGCAGTGTGGTTGAGGGAACCGGGGAGCTGTTTTTT.

The V gene is TRBV7-7, the J gene TRBJ2-7; D is perhaps TRBD1 (5 bases). The V gene lost 5 bases and the J gene lost 3 bases, with 8 bases spanning the gap. The CDR3 spans 12 residues. Germline lookup yields CDR1 SSHAT and CDR2 FNYEAQ (reference sequence). The CDR3 coding sequence is TGTGCCAGCAGCGGCAGGGTCTACGAGCAGTACTTC. Its translation is CASSGRVYEQYF.

This chain joins TRBV7-4 and TRBJ2-7; D might be TRBD1 (6 bases). V gave up 5 bases and J gave up 0 bases, with 14 bases separating them. This CDR3 contains 15 residues. Per the germline V gene, CDR1 is SGHVT and CDR2 is SQSDAQ. Here the CDR3 DNA reads TGTGCCAGCAGCCCCCCGGGACATGACTCCTACGAGCAGTACTTC. This translates into CASSPPGHDSYEQYF. The full variable domain, with the rest looked up from reference TRBV7-4 and TRBJ2-7, is GAGVSQSPRYKVAKRGRDVALRCDSISGHVTLYWYRQTLGQGSEVLTYSQSDAQRDKSGRPSGRFSAERPERSVSTLKIQRTEQGDSAVYLCASSPPGHDSYEQYFGPGTRLTVT.

A few counts support this clonotype. The chain recombines TRBV18 with TRBJ2-6; the match to TRBD2 covers 11 bases. Germline V gene sequence: CDR1 KGHSH, CDR2 LQKENI. J gave up 0 bases and V 2 bases, and 3 bases lay outside the gene matches. The CDR3 spans 18 residues. The CDR3 DNA reads as TGTGCCAGCTCACCATTCACTAGCGGGAGCTCTGGGGCCAACGTCCTGACTTTC. Translation: CASSPFTSGSSGANVLTF.

The chain links TRBV7-9 to TRBJ2-7; no clear D gene. V was clipped by 4 bases and J by 4 bases, with 20 bases between them. The V gene's germline CDR1 is SEHNR and CDR2 FQNEAQ (reference sequence). The CDR3 sequence is 16 residues long. The CDR3 loop is CASSSLDLIPPYEQYF. Written as DNA, the CDR3 is TGTGCCAGCAGCTCCCTTGACCTCATACCACCTTACGAGCAGTACTTC.

This sequence joins TRBV10-3 and TRBJ1-2, with D possibly matching TRBD1 (6 bases). Germline loops: CDR1 ENHRY, CDR2 SYGVKD. Between the trimmed V and J ends, which lost 3 bases and 3 bases, there was a span of 11 bases. The CDR3 is 14 amino acids. The CDR3, as DNA: TGTGCCATCAGTGACCAAACAGGGTACTATGGCTACACCTTC. Amino acids: CAISDQTGYYGYTF.

J is TRBJ2-2 and V is TRBV30, with TRBD2 matching 7 bases. V lost 0 bases and J lost 2; bases outside the gene matches: 12. CDR1 and CDR2 from the germline V gene are GTSNPN and SVGIG (reference sequence). The CDR3 is 18 amino acids. The CDR3 spells CAWSVRLWGRDNTGELFF. The CDR3 DNA reads TGTGCCTGGAGTGTACGGTTGTGGGGGAGGGATAACACCGGGGAGCTGTTTTTT.

This clonotype was picked up a small number of times. The chain combines TRBV6-2 or TRBV6-3 with TRBJ2-7; 11 bases are shared with TRBD2. Germline V lookup: CDR1 MNHEY, CDR2 SVGEGT. With V trimmed by 2 bases and J by 3 bases, 3 bases remained unmatched. The CDR3 has 15 amino acids. The chain's CDR3 is CASSYRLAGGYEQYF. The CDR3 DNA is TGTGCCAGCAGTTACCGCCTAGCGGGAGGCTACGAGCAGTACTTC.

This clonotype was recorded a few times. The chain has TRBV2 and TRBJ2-5; D is unclear. CDR1 and CDR2 from the germline V gene are SNHLY and FYNNEI. The CDR3 has 11 amino acids. Trimming removed 4 bases at V and 5 bases at J, with 5 bases between. Written as DNA, the CDR3 is TGTGCCAGCAGTGTCGATGAGACCCAGTACTTC. It specifies CASSVDETQYF.

This clonotype was detected a few times. The chain joins TRBV2 to TRBJ2-7, with D possibly being TRBD2 (6 bases). The CDR3 is made up of 11 amino acids. Trimming shortened V by 8 bases and J by 2 bases, and 7 bases separated the two germline ends. Germline V gives CDR1 SNHLY, CDR2 FYNNEI. The CDR3 reads CASGGTYEQYF. The CDR3 nucleotides are TGTGCCAGCGGGGGGACCTACGAGCAGTACTTC. The full variable domain, with the rest looked up from reference TRBV2 and TRBJ2-7, is EPEVTQTPSHQVTQMGQEVILRCVPISNHLYFYWYRQILGQKVEFLVSFYNNEISEKSEIFDDQFSVERPDGSNFTLKIRSTKLEDSAMYFCASGGTYEQYFGPGTRLTVT.

The chain carries TRBV6-5 and TRBJ1-1, with 7 bases identical to TRBD1. The V segment lost 4 bases and the J segment 1 base; nucleotides outside the gene matches: 12. Looked up from germline, CDR1 is MNHEY and CDR2 is SVGAGI. The CDR3 length is 17 residues. CDR3 DNA: TGTGCCAGCAGTTCCCTCCCCTCCGACAGGGAGAACACTGAAGCTTTCTTT. It is translated as CASSSLPSDRENTEAFF.

The chain couples TRBV27 to TRBJ2-4; no reliable D call. Germline V gene data show CDR1 as MNHEY and CDR2 as SMNVEV (reference sequence). This CDR3 contains 14 residues. V was pared by 8 bases and J by 0 bases, with 11 bases between. CDR3 sequence (DNA): TGTGCCAGCTACAGCCTACTAGCCAAAAACATTCAGTACTTC. Its protein product is CASYSLLAKNIQYF.

This clonotype appeared a few times. The rearrangement joins TRBV11-2 to TRBJ2-3, with 7 nucleotides matching TRBD2. Trimming at V came to 5 bases and at J to 6 bases, leaving 14 bases not matched to a gene. Germline V gene data show CDR1 as SGHAT and CDR2 as FQNNGV. The CDR3 is made up of 16 amino acids. The CDR3 loop reads CASSHGRGGRGDTQYF. The CDR3 bases are TGTGCCAGCAGCCATGGGCGGGGCGGGAGAGGGGATACGCAGTATTTT.

This clonotype was counted a few times. This chain joins TRBV5-1 and TRBJ2-3, with D tentatively TRBD2 (5 bases). Germline CDR1 reads SGHRS; CDR2 reads YFSETQ. The CDR3 contains 13 residues. V was pared by 2 bases and J by 6 bases, with 10 bases between. CDR3 loop: CASSFELVDTQYF. In nucleotides, the CDR3 is TGCGCCAGCAGCTTTGAACTAGTGGATACGCAGTATTTT.